Presented here are 15 T cell receptor beta chains from one specimen sequenced in a study of blood T cells in healthy people across ages. A second about 6 to 12 cycle PCR used barcoded and J-beta primers. TCRdb re-derived calls from the 5' RACE reads in MiXCR, one entry per CDR3 protein. Of about 970,000 distinct CDR3 sequences in the sample, around 54% are singletons; the top ten hold about 20%. The source material was blood. These receptors were taken from an older woman in good health.

This chain links TRBV7-9 with TRBJ2-7; either TRBD1 or TRBD2 may supply D (5 bases each). Germline values: CDR1 SEHNR, CDR2 FQNEAQ (reference sequence). V lost 5 bases and J 3 bases, leaving 17 bases between the germline ends. The CDR3 has 15 amino acids. The CDR3 sequence is CASSGDVGKIYEQYF. CDR3 sequence (DNA): TGTGCCAGCAGCGGGGACGTCGGCAAGATCTACGAGCAGTACTTC.

This clonotype turned up a few times. The CDR3 here is CASSLAGSRNEKLFF. Written as DNA, the CDR3 is TGTGCCAGCAGCTTAGCGGGGAGCAGGAATGAAAAACTGTTTTTT. The rearrangement joins TRBV7-6 to TRBJ1-4; no firm D call. Looked up from germline, CDR1 is SGHVS and CDR2 is FNYEAQ. V was pared by 0 bases and J by 5 bases, with 10 bases between. The CDR3 has 15 residues.

This rearrangement joins TRBV7-2 to TRBJ2-3; 10 bases align to TRBD2. Germline V gene lookup returns CDR1 SGHTA and CDR2 FQGNSA. This CDR3 is 16 amino acids long. Unmatched junction bases numbered 11, after V lost 7 bases and J lost 4 bases. DNA for the CDR3: TGTGCCAGCACCGAAAGCGGGGGGGCTTATCCAGATACGCAGTATTTT. Protein: CASTESGGAYPDTQYF.

The V gene is TRBV7-3, the J gene TRBJ2-3; D might be TRBD1 or TRBD2, each matching 5 bases. The CDR3 consists of 15 residues. CDR1 is SGHTA, CDR2 FQGTGA, per germline. V lost 2 bases and J 2 bases, leaving 11 bases between the germline ends. The CDR3 reads CASSLWAGTTDTQYF. The CDR3 DNA follows: TGTGCCAGCAGCTTATGGGCCGGGACCACAGATACGCAGTATTTT.

This chain connects TRBV28 to TRBJ1-3; the D gene is possibly TRBD1 (6 bases). This CDR3 contains 16 residues. Trimming removed 3 bases at V and 1 base at J, with 13 bases between. The germline V gene encodes CDR1 MDHEN and CDR2 SYDVKM. The CDR3: CASSFAGGRSGNTIYF. For the CDR3, the DNA is TGTGCCAGCAGTTTTGCGGGGGGCCGGTCTGGAAACACCATATATTTT.

This CDR3 reads CASSLGQGALDTQYF. In DNA, the CDR3 is TGTGCCAGCAGCTTAGGACAGGGGGCGCTCGATACGCAGTATTTT. The J gene is TRBJ2-3, the V gene TRBV7-2; 10 bases match TRBD1. J was trimmed by 6 bases and V by 1 base; bases with no gene match: 4. CDR3 length: 15 residues. CDR1 is SGHTA, CDR2 FQGNSA, per germline.

The chain carries TRBV30 and TRBJ1-5; TRBD1 agrees at 7 bases. The CDR3 has 15 amino acids. J gave up 6 bases and V 1 base, and 9 bases lay outside the gene matches. CDR1 and CDR2 (germline): GTSNPN, SVGIG (reference sequence). CDR3: CAWSAQRTGVQPQHF. The DNA of the CDR3 is TGTGCCTGGAGTGCCCAAAGAACAGGGGTTCAGCCCCAGCATTTT.

This clonotype was observed once. This sequence joins TRBV15 and TRBJ1-1; D ambiguous. Trimming shortened V by 6 bases and J by 1 base, and 6 bases separated the two germline ends. Germline loops: CDR1 LNHNV, CDR2 YYDKDF (reference sequence). The CDR3 is 12 residues long. The CDR3 reads CATRSWNTEAFF. CDR3 nucleotides: TGTGCCACCAGGTCATGGAACACTGAAGCTTTCTTT.

The V call is TRBV6-4, the J call TRBJ2-5, with D possibly matching TRBD2 (5 bases). Germline CDR1 MRHNA, CDR2 SNTAGT. V was clipped by 4 bases and J by 11 bases, with 14 bases between them. This CDR3 is built from 12 residues. As DNA, the CDR3 is TGTGCCAGCAGTGGGACCATTGGGGAGCAGTACTTC. This translates into CASSGTIGEQYF.

This clonotype has ten or more counts. The chain couples TRBV5-1 to TRBJ2-3; D is undetermined. The germline V gene has CDR1 SGHRS and CDR2 YFSETQ. This CDR3 contains 14 residues. V shed 6 bases and J shed 6 bases, with 17 bases lying between them. CDR3 sequence reads: CASTRTNPRDTQYF. For the CDR3, the DNA is TGCGCCAGCACCCGAACCAATCCCCGGGATACGCAGTATTTT.

The chain is built from TRBV12-3 or TRBV12-4 and TRBJ2-5; 7 positions agree with TRBD1. Losses at the gene ends were 5 bases for V and 1 base for J; bases not matched to a gene: 4. CDR3 length equals 14 residues. The CDR3 sequence is CASSNRTGQETQYF. The CDR3 DNA reads TGTGCCAGCAGTAATAGGACAGGCCAAGAGACCCAGTACTTC.

The gene calls are TRBV27 and TRBJ2-4; tentatively, D is TRBD1 (6 bases). This CDR3 has 14 residues. The V gene's germline CDR1 is MNHEY and CDR2 SMNVEV (reference sequence). V lost 8 bases and J lost 13, with 24 bases in between. CDR3 bases: TGTGCCAGCCGGTTTACAGGGAACCCAGTTGAGCAGTACTTC. Translation gives CASRFTGNPVEQYF.

This chain joins TRBV19 and TRBJ2-5; 7 bases match TRBD1. CDR1 is LNHDA and CDR2 is SQIVND in the germline V gene (reference sequence). There are 13 residues in the CDR3. After removal of 7 bases from V and 4 bases from J, the junction contained 6 bases not matched to a gene. This CDR3 is CASTRDSGETQYF. The CDR3 DNA follows: TGTGCCAGTACTCGGGACAGTGGAGAGACCCAGTACTTC. Full variable domain (outside the CDR3, taken from reference TRBV19 and TRBJ2-5): DGGITQSPKYLFRKEGQNVTLSCEQNLNHDAMYWYRQDPGQGLRLIYYSQIVNDFQKGDIAEGYSVSREKKESFPLTVTSAQKNPTAFYLCASTRDSGETQYFGPGTRLLVL.

This chain links TRBV12-3 or TRBV12-4 with TRBJ2-7; TRBD2 matches at 13 bases. The trim removed 4 bases at V and 3 bases at J, leaving 3 bases unmatched. CDR3 length: 15 residues. The CDR3 here is CASSSGLAGIYEQYF. The CDR3 coding sequence is TGTGCCAGCAGTTCGGGACTAGCGGGAATCTACGAGCAGTACTTC.

This clonotype was seen at least ten times. One end of the junction varies from germline; a read error may be responsible. This chain joins TRBV7-2 and TRBJ2-5, with D unclear. This CDR3 comprises 13 residues. Germline loops: CDR1 SGHTA, CDR2 FQGNSA. CDR3 in DNA: TGCGCCAGCAGCCTCGGCCAACAAGAGACCCAGTACTTC. This translates into CASSLGQQETQYF.